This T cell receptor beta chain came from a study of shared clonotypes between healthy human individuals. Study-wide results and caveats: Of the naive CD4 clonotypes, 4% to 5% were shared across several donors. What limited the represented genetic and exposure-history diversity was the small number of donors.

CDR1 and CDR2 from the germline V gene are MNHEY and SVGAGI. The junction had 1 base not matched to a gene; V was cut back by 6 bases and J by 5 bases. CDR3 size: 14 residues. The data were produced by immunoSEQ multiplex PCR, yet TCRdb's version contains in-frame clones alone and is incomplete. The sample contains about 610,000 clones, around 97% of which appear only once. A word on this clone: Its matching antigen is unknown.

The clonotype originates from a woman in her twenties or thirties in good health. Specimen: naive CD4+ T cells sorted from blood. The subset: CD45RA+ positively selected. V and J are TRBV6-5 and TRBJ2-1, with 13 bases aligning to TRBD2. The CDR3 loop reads CASRTSGRDNEQFF. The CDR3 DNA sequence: TGTGCCAGCAGAACTAGCGGGAGGGACAATGAGCAGTTCTTC.